These 18 T cell receptor beta chains originate from one sample sequenced in a study of shared clonotypes between healthy human individuals. Libraries were prepared by immunoSEQ multiplex PCR; TCRdb keeps only in-frame clonotypes and omits some of them. There are about 1,500,000 clones in the sample; about 96% occur only once, and approximately 1.2% lies in the top ten. Sequencing was performed on naive CD4+ T cells sorted from blood. The subset denotes: CD45RA+ positively selected. The receptors here all came from a man younger than 45 in good health.

The V gene is TRBV2, the J gene TRBJ1-1, with D possibly TRBD1 on 6 matching bases. Trimming left V 5 bases short and J 5 bases short, with 12 bases between. In germline, CDR1 is SNHLY, CDR2 FYNNEI. The CDR3 loop spans 13 amino acids. The chain's CDR3 is CASSPGVRTEAFF. The DNA for the CDR3 is TGTGCCAGCAGTCCAGGGGTCCGGACTGAAGCTTTCTTT. Using reference TRBV2 and TRBJ1-1 for the parts outside the CDR3, the full variable domain is EPEVTQTPSHQVTQMGQEVILRCVPISNHLYFYWYRQILGQKVEFLVSFYNNEISEKSEIFDDQFSVERPDGSNFTLKIRSTKLEDSAMYFCASSPGVRTEAFFGQGTRLTVV.

The CDR3 protein is CASRPRDRERDEQFF. In nucleotides, the CDR3 is TGTGCCAGCAGGCCCCGGGACAGGGAACGCGATGAGCAGTTCTTC. J is TRBJ2-1 and V is TRBV11-2; TRBD1 agrees at 9 bases. The junction had 11 bases not matched to a gene; V was cut back by 6 bases and J by 8 bases. This CDR3 is built from 15 residues. The germline V gene has CDR1 SGHAT and CDR2 FQNNGV.

The V call is TRBV28, the J call TRBJ2-1; 9 bases are a match to TRBD1. This CDR3 has 15 amino acids. The V gene end was trimmed by 7 bases and the J gene end by 4 bases; junction bases not matched to a gene: 8. Looked up from germline, CDR1 is MDHEN and CDR2 is SYDVKM. The chain's CDR3 is CASTSYGQGYNEQFF. The CDR3 DNA follows: TGTGCCAGCACCAGCTACGGACAGGGGTACAATGAGCAGTTCTTC.

The chain is built from TRBV19 and TRBJ2-7, with 8 bases lining up with TRBD1. Germline lookup yields CDR1 LNHDA and CDR2 SQIVND (reference sequence). The CDR3 contains 10 residues. After removal of 11 bases from V and 11 bases from J, the junction contained 8 bases not matched to a gene. DNA of the CDR3: TGTGCCGAGACAGGGGAGGAAAAGTACTTC. It encodes CAETGEEKYF.

As to this clone: A read error is possible here, since a much larger clone lies one base away. This sample also contains other DNA sequences that code for the same CDR3. The chain is built from TRBV5-6 and TRBJ2-5, with D unresolved. Trimming stripped 0 bases from V and 5 bases from J, with 2 bases between. The CDR3 contains 11 residues. The V gene's germline CDR1 is SGHDT and CDR2 YYEEEE. The CDR3 here is CASSLEETQYF. In nucleotides, the CDR3 is TGTGCCAGCAGCTTGGAGGAGACCCAGTACTTC.

This chain connects TRBV5-1 to TRBJ1-5, with D possibly being TRBD1 (5 bases). CDR1 and CDR2 from the germline V gene are SGHRS and YFSETQ. Trimming cost V 0 bases and J 7 bases, with 14 bases left between them. The CDR3 is 15 residues long. The CDR3 nucleotides read TGCGCCAGCAGCTTGGGGGACCGGGCGGCCCAGCCCCAGCATTTT. Translating it yields CASSLGDRAAQPQHF.

J is TRBJ1-5 and V is TRBV19; possibly TRBD1 for D (5 bases). The CDR3 totals 14 residues. Trimming stripped 3 bases from V and 1 base from J, with 7 bases between. Germline V lookup: CDR1 LNHDA, CDR2 SQIVND (reference sequence). The CDR3 sequence is CASSIDRSNQPQHF. CDR3 nucleotides: TGTGCCAGTAGTATCGACAGAAGCAATCAGCCCCAGCATTTT.

The rearrangement joins TRBV29-1 to TRBJ2-7; D remains unclear. This CDR3 is built from 12 residues. CDR1 is SQVTM, CDR2 ANQGSEA, per germline. V gave up 7 bases and J gave up 2 bases, with 12 bases separating them. The CDR3 sequence is CSGGPDPYEQYF. CDR3 DNA: TGCAGCGGAGGACCGGACCCCTACGAGCAGTACTTC.

This clone was found once. The V call is TRBV6-4, the J call TRBJ2-7; D ambiguous. Trimming removed 2 bases at V and 4 bases at J, with 12 bases between. The CDR3 is 14 residues long. Germline V gene data show CDR1 as MRHNA and CDR2 as SNTAGT. The CDR3 nucleotides read TGTGCCAGCAGTGACGAAGCGAGACCTTACGAGCAGTACTTC. Its translation is CASSDEARPYEQYF.

CDR3 region: CASSLFETQYF. CDR3 in DNA: TGTGCCAGCAGCTTATTTGAGACCCAGTACTTC. The rearrangement joins TRBV11-2 to TRBJ2-5; D call uncertain. Trimming pared 2 bases from V and 5 bases from J, leaving 3 bases between. The CDR3 length is 11 residues. Per the germline V gene, CDR1 is SGHAT and CDR2 is FQNNGV.

The chain couples TRBV5-1 to TRBJ2-2; D not resolved. Germline-derived CDR1 and CDR2 are SGHRS and YFSETQ. V lost 4 bases, J lost 7 bases, and 11 bases lay in between. The CDR3 runs to 13 residues. The CDR3, as DNA: TGCGCCAGCAGCGCCCGGACGGGCGGGGAGCTGTTTTTT. Encoded protein: CASSARTGGELFF.

The chain couples TRBV28 to TRBJ2-1, with TRBD1 identical over 7 bases. Losses at the gene ends were 2 bases for V and 2 bases for J; bases not matched to a gene: 6. Germline V CDR1 and CDR2: MDHEN, SYDVKM. This CDR3 contains 16 residues. DNA of the CDR3: TGTGCCAGCAGTTTAGAGACAGGGATGGCCTACAATGAGCAGTTCTTC. The encoded protein is CASSLETGMAYNEQFF.

The count of this clone is one. The chain links TRBV11-2 to TRBJ1-2; D not resolved. The germline V and J ends were trimmed by 3 bases and 1 base, with 9 bases remaining between them. The CDR3 consists of 14 residues. The germline V gene encodes CDR1 SGHAT and CDR2 FQNNGV. CDR3 protein: CASSLGSINYGYTF. The CDR3 DNA follows: TGTGCCAGCAGCTTGGGCTCCATTAACTATGGCTACACCTTC.

This CDR3 is CASSYFRQGWAQYF. The CDR3 bases are TGTGCCAGCAGTTACTTCCGACAGGGATGGGCCCAGTACTTC. J is TRBJ2-5 and V is TRBV6-5; TRBD1 matches 7 bases. The germline gives CDR1 MNHEY, CDR2 SVGAGI. The ends lost 1 base at V and 9 bases at J; junction bases unmatched: 8. The CDR3 sequence is 14 residues long.

The gene calls are TRBV25-1 and TRBJ1-1; D gene ambiguous. The germline V gene has CDR1 MGHDK and CDR2 SYGVNS. The CDR3 length is 14 residues. V was cut by 5 bases and J by 1 base, with 11 bases left in between. The CDR3 region has the DNA TGTGCCAGCAGTCTAACCGGCGGGAACACTGAAGCTTTCTTT. It specifies CASSLTGGNTEAFF.

The chain combines TRBV28 with TRBJ2-7; D is uncertain. V was cut by 5 bases and J by 9 bases, with 20 bases left in between. The CDR3 extends over 14 amino acids. CDR1 MDHEN and CDR2 SYDVKM come from the germline V gene. CDR3 loop: CASSPPGSTFGQYF. The CDR3 bases are TGTGCCAGCAGTCCCCCGGGCTCTACTTTTGGGCAGTACTTC.

The chain couples TRBV5-1 to TRBJ2-1; 7 positions agree with TRBD2. CDR3 length equals 13 residues. The germline CDR1 and CDR2 sequences are SGHRS and YFSETQ. The J segment lost 2 bases and the V segment lost 4 bases, leaving 0 bases of the junction unmatched. The CDR3 is CASSREAYNEQFF. In nucleotides, the CDR3 is TGCGCCAGCAGCCGGGAGGCCTACAATGAGCAGTTCTTC.

J is TRBJ2-2 and V is TRBV19, with 11 bases identical to TRBD1. J gave up 5 bases and V 3 bases, and 8 bases lay outside the gene matches. CDR1 and CDR2 (germline): LNHDA, SQIVND (reference sequence). CDR3 length: 17 amino acids. The CDR3 spells CASSIRTGGLVTGELFF. The CDR3 bases are TGTGCCAGTAGTATCCGGACAGGGGGCTTAGTAACCGGGGAGCTGTTTTTT. Filled out from reference TRBV19 and TRBJ2-2, the complete variable domain reads DGGITQSPKYLFRKEGQNVTLSCEQNLNHDAMYWYRQDPGQGLRLIYYSQIVNDFQKGDIAEGYSVSREKKESFPLTVTSAQKNPTAFYLCASSIRTGGLVTGELFFGEGSRLTVL.